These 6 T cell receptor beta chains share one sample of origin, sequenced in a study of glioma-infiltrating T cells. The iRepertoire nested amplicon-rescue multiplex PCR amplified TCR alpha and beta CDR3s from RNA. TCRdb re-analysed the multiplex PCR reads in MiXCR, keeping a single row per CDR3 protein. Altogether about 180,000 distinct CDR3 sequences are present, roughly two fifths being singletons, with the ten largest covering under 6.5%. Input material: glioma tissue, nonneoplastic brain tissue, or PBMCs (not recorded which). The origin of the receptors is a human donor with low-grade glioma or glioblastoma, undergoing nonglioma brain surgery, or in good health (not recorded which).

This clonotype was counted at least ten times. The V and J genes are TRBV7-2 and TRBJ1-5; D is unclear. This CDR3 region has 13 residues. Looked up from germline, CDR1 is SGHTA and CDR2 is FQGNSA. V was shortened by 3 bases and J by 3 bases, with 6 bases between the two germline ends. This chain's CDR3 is CASSFEYNQPQHF. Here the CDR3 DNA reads TGTGCCAGCAGCTTCGAGTACAATCAGCCCCAGCATTTT.

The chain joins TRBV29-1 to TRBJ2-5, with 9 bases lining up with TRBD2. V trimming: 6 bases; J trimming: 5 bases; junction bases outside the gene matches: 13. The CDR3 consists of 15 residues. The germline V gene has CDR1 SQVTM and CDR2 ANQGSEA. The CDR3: CSVAYLSGSPETQYF. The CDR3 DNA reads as TGCAGCGTAGCCTACCTTAGCGGGAGTCCGGAGACCCAGTACTTC.

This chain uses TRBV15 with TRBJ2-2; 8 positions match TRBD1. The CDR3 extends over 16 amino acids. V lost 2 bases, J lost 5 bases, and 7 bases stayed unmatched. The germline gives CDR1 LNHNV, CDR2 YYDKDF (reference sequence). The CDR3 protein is CATSRPTGEGTGELFF. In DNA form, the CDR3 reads TGTGCCACCAGCAGACCGACAGGGGAAGGGACCGGGGAGCTGTTTTTT.

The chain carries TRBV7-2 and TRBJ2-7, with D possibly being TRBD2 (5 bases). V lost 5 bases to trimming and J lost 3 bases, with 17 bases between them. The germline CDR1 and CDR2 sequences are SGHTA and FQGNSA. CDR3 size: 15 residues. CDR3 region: CASSTSGVGIYEQYF. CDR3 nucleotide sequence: TGTGCCAGCAGCACTTCCGGGGTAGGCATCTACGAGCAGTACTTC.

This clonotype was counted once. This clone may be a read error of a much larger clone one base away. CDR3 coding DNA: TGTGCCATCCGGGGAGAGAGAAATCAGCCCCAGCATTTT. It specifies CAIRGERNQPQHF. The rearrangement joins TRBV10-3 to TRBJ1-5, with no clear D. This CDR3 has 13 amino acids. Trimming pared 8 bases from V and 4 bases from J, leaving 12 bases between. Germline CDR1 and CDR2: ENHRY and SYGVKD.

The CDR3 region has the DNA TGTGCCAGCACTACATATAGCAATCAGCCCCAGCATTTT. It yields the protein CASTTYSNQPQHF. The rearrangement joins TRBV6-6 to TRBJ1-5; D remains ambiguous. V lost 7 bases, J lost 0 bases, and 7 bases lay in between. Germline lookup yields CDR1 MNHNY and CDR2 SVGAGI (reference sequence). This CDR3 comprises 13 residues.